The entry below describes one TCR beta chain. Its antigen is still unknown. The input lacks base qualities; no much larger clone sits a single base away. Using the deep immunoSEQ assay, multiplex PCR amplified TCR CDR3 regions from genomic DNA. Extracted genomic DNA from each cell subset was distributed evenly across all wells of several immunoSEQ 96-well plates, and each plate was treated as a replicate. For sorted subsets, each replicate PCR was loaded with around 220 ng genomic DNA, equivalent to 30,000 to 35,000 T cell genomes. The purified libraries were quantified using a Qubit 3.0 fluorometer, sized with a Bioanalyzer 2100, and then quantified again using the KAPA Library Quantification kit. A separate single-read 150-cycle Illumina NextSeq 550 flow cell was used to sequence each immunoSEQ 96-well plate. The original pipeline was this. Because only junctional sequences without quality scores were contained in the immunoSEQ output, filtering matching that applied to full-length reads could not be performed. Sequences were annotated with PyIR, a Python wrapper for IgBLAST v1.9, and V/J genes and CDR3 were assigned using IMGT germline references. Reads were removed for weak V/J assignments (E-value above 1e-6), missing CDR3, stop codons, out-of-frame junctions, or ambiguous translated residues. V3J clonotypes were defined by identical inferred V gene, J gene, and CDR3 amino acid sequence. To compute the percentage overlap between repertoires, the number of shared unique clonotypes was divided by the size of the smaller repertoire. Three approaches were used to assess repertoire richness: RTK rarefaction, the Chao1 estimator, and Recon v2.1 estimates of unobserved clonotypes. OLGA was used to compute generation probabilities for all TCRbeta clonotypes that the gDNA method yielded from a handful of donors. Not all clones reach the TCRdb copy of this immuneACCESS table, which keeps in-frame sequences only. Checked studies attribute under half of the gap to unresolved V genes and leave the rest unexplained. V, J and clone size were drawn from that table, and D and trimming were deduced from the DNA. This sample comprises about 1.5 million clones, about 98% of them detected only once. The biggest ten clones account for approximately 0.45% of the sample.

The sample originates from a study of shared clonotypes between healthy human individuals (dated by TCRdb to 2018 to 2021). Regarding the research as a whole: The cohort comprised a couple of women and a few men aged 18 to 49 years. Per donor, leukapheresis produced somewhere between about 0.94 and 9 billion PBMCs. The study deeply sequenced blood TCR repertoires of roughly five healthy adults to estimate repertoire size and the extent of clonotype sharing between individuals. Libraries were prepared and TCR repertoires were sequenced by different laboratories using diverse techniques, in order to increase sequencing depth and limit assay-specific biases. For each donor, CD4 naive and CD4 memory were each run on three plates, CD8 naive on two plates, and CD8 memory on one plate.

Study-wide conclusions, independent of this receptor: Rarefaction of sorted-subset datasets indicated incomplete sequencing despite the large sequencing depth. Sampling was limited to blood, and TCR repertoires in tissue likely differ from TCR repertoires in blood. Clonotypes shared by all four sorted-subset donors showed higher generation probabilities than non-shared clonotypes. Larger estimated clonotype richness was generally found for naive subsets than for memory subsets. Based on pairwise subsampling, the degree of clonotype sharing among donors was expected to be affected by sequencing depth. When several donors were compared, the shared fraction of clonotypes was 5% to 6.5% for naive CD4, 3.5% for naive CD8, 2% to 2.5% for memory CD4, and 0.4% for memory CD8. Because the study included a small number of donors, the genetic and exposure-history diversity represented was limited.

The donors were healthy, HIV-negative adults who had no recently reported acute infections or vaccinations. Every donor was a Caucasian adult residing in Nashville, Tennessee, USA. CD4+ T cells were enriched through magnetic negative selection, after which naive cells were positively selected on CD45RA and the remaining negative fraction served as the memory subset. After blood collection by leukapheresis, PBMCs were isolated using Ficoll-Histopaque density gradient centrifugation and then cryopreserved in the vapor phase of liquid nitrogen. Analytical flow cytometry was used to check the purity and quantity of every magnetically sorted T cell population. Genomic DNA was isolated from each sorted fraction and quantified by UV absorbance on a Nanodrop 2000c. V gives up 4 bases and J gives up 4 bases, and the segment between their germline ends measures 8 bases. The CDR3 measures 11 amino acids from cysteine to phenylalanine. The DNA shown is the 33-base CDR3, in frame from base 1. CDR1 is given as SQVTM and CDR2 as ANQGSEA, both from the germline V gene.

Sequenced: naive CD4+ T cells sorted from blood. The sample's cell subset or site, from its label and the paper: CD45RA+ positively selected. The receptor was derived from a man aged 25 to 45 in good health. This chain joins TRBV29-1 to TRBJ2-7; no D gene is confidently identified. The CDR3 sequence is CSVGHIYEQYF. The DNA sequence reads TGCAGCGTTGGACATATTTACGAGCAGTACTTC.